Listed here is a single T cell receptor (beta chain). The table came from immunoSEQ multiplex PCR; TCRdb's copy has only in-frame clones and leaves some out. The sample has about 64,000 clones, about nine tenths seen once. Germline V gene lookup returns CDR1 MNHEY and CDR2 SMNVEV (reference sequence). The length of the CDR3 is 15 residues. V shed 2 bases and J shed 2 bases, with 11 bases lying between them. These data originate in a study of glioma-infiltrating T cells after dendritic cell vaccination. Across the whole study: Dendritic cells derived from monocytes and pulsed with autologous tumor lysate formed the vaccine.

Time point denoted: after dendritic cell vaccination, including at tumor progression/relapse. Sample: blood, taken after dendritic cell vaccination. This sequence originates from a human donor with glioblastoma. The chain couples TRBV27 to TRBJ2-3; D call uncertain. In nucleotides, the CDR3 is TGTGCCAGCAGTTTAAGCCCCTTACCCACAGATACGCAGTATTTT. Its protein product is CASSLSPLPTDTQYF.